These T cell receptor beta chains were read from a single sample in a study of tumor-infiltrating lymphocytes in primary liver carcinoma. MiXCR was run by TCRdb on the multiplex PCR reads, yielding one entry per CDR3 protein. Of approximately 300,000 distinct CDR3 sequences in the sample, roughly two thirds are singletons; the top ten hold roughly 9%. Input material: peripheral blood. All receptors derive from a man aged 40-50 years with primary liver carcinoma and hepatitis B virus infection. Each CDR3 is given without its conserved first and last residue. Only some rows state a clone size, as once, few, many or a class for expanded clones.

j_call | v_call | clone_size | cdr3_aa
TRBJ2-5 | TRBV29-1 | few | SGQGVKVETQY
TRBJ1-6 | TRBV18 | - | ASSPTGYNSPLH
TRBJ1-1 | TRBV6-1 | many | ASSYRDMDTEAF
TRBJ2-5 | TRBV29-1 | once | SVGGTGSPETQY
TRBJ2-2 | TRBV5-1 | - | ASSSGKMGTGELF
TRBJ2-5 | TRBV10-2 | many | ATGTGGLVETQY
TRBJ2-1 | TRBV11-2 | many | ASRTDGASGRFYNEQF
TRBJ2-6 | TRBV5-6 | few | ASSLNTLSSLFGANVLT
TRBJ2-6 | TRBV5-1 | - | ANSPGPGANVLT
TRBJ1-1 | TRBV10-3 | - | AISEGTKAF
TRBJ2-2 | TRBV5-4 | - | ASSSPGRFTGELF
TRBJ1-1 | TRBV7-9 | once | ASRDTGDTEAL
TRBJ2-1 | TRBV6-1 | - | ASTQYNEQF
TRBJ1-6 | TRBV6-5 | few | ASSFNRDSDSPLH
TRBJ2-1 | TRBV14 | many | ASSQFLGRAYNEQF
TRBJ2-3 | TRBV7-3 | - | TSSLNPSSGGGDTQY
TRBJ2-1 | TRBV2 | few | ASGWGGEQF
TRBJ2-5 | TRBV6-1 | few | ASSEANLPGTSQETQY
TRBJ2-3 | TRBV5-1 | - | ASNPGDRVPDTHY
TRBJ2-2 | TRBV10-3 | - | AIRTGDSNTGEPF
TRBJ2-3 | TRBV5-1 | - | ASSAGPGATDTQY
TRBJ1-1 | TRBV28 | few | ASSFSSGTGTEAF
TRBJ2-3 | TRBV11-2 | - | ASSSWRLATDTQY
TRBJ2-7 | TRBV5-1 | few | ASSTGQPSYEQY
TRBJ2-2 | TRBV11-3 | - | AGSLGDHGELF
TRBJ1-5 | TRBV6-6 | many | ASSYSTGGGQPQH
TRBJ2-1 | TRBV6-6 | - | VSSYRTSVNEQF
TRBJ1-2 | TRBV12-3/TRBV12-4 | many | ASGRTGYVHGYT
TRBJ1-4 | TRBV5-1 | few | ASSFDRGATNEKLF
TRBJ2-3 | TRBV12-3/TRBV12-4 | many | ASSLTGGADTQY
TRBJ2-7 | TRBV12-3/TRBV12-4 | - | ASSLKQLYEQY
TRBJ2-5 | TRBV11-2 | - | ASSREVTQETQY
TRBJ2-5 | TRBV5-6 | few | ASSPGTGGQETQY
TRBJ2-1 | TRBV11-3 | - | ASQLVSGLGNEQF
TRBJ1-5 | TRBV13 | - | ANSLGNQPQH
TRBJ1-3 | TRBV6-5 | - | VSSRDRWGNTIY
TRBJ1-1 | TRBV6-5 | many | ASSRVGVKLS
TRBJ2-6 | TRBV19 | - | ASNSGGVVSGANVLT
TRBJ2-7 | TRBV4-2 | many | ASSQGGLLDPIYEQY
TRBJ1-1 | TRBV11-1 | - | ASSLATRGMNTEAS
TRBJ2-3 | TRBV6-6 | - | ASSYSDTATSGGTSTDTQY
TRBJ2-3 | TRBV29-1 | many | SVEDRTARTDTQY
TRBJ2-3 | TRBV12-3/TRBV12-4 | - | ASRGTGASTDTQY
TRBJ2-6 | TRBV29-1 | - | SVEGQWAYGANVLT
TRBJ1-1 | TRBV11-3 | - | ATSPRVGTEAF